The 5 T cell receptor beta chains listed next were all sequenced from one sample in a study of T cell changes during pregnancy in multiple sclerosis. Here immunoSEQ multiplex PCR was the method, and the copy in TCRdb shows in-frame clones only, minus some. The profile shows about 34,000 clones, about 90% of them singletons. The sample was CD8+ T cells from peripheral blood mononuclear cells, taken in the third trimester of pregnancy. The receptors originated from a female donor with multiple sclerosis, enrolled in a pregnancy study.

This chain uses TRBV10-3 with TRBJ2-1; D perhaps matches TRBD2 (6 bases). With 3 bases removed from V and 7 bases from J, the gap between germline ends came to 7 bases. The CDR3 is 12 residues long. Per the germline V gene, CDR1 is ENHRY and CDR2 is SYGVKD. CDR3 bases: TGTGCCATCAGTGAACGGGGGAATGAGCAGTTCTTC. It translates to CAISERGNEQFF.

The genes are TRBV5-6 and TRBJ1-5; D is undetermined. The CDR3 loop spans 14 amino acids. CDR1 and CDR2 from the germline V gene are SGHDT and YYEEEE. Trimming removed 1 base from V and 4 bases from J, with 9 bases in between. The chain's CDR3 is CASSLKGRNQPQHF. The CDR3 DNA reads as TGTGCCAGCAGCTTGAAAGGGAGGAATCAGCCCCAGCATTTT.

V is TRBV6-1 and J is TRBJ2-1; no clear D. Germline lookup yields CDR1 MNHNS and CDR2 SASEGT. Deletions cut 1 base from V and 10 bases from J, with 17 bases between. This CDR3 region has 15 residues. CDR3 coding DNA: TGTGCCAGCAGTGAAGGGGTCAGCCAGGCATTGGAGCAGTTCTTC. This gives the protein CASSEGVSQALEQFF.

This chain links TRBV4-2 with TRBJ2-7, with D maybe TRBD2 (5 bases). Germline V gene sequence: CDR1 LGHNA, CDR2 YNFKEQ. This CDR3 contains 15 residues. Between the trimmed V and J ends, which lost 0 bases and 5 bases, there was a span of 14 bases. The chain's CDR3 is CASSQEEGAAHEQYF. For the CDR3, the DNA is TGTGCCAGCAGCCAAGAAGAGGGAGCAGCACACGAGCAGTACTTC.

The CDR3 region has the DNA TGTGCCAGCAGTTTTGGTGGGGGGTCCTACGAGCAGTACTTC. Protein product: CASSFGGGSYEQYF. This chain joins TRBV27 and TRBJ2-7, with D perhaps TRBD2 (6 bases). Germline V lookup: CDR1 MNHEY, CDR2 SMNVEV (reference sequence). With 3 bases removed from V and 1 base from J, the gap between germline ends came to 10 bases. This CDR3 contains 14 residues.